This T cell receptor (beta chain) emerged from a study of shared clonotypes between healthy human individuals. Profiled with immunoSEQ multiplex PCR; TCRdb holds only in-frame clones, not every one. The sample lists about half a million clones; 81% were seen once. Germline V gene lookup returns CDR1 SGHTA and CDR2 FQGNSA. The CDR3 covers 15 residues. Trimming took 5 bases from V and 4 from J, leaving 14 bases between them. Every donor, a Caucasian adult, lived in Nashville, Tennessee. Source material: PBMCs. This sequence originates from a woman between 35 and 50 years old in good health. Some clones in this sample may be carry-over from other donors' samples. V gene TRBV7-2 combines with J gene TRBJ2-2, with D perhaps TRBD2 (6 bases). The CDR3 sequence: CASSPGGAPTGELFF. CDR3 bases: TGTGCCAGCAGCCCCGGGGGAGCCCCCACCGGGGAGCTGTTTTTT.